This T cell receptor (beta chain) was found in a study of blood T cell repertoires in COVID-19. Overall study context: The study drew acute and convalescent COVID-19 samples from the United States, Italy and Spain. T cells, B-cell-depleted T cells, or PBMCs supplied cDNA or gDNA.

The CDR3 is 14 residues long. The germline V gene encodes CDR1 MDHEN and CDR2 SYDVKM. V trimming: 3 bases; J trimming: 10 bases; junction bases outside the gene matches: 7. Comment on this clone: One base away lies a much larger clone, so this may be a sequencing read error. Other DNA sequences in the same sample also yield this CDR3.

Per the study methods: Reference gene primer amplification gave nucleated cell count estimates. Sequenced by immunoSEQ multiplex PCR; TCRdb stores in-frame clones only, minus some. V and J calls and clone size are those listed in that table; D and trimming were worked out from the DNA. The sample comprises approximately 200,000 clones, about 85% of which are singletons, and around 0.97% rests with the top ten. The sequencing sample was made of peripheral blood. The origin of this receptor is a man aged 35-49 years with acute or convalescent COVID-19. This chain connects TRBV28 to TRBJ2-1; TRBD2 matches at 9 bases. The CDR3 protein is CASSFSGGRGEQFF. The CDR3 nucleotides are TGTGCCAGCAGTTTCAGCGGGGGGCGGGGGGAGCAGTTCTTC.